One and the same sample provided the 3 T cell receptor beta chains below, sequenced in a study of high-grade serous ovarian cancer treatment subgroups. The assay was immunoSEQ multiplex PCR, and TCRdb's table has in-frame clones only and misses some. There are more than 6,000 clones in the sample; 65% to 80% occur only once, and approximately 10% lies in the top ten. Tumor samples were obtained before definitive surgery or chemotherapy. Sequencing input: tumor tissue. The receptors shown here come from a human donor with high-grade serous ovarian cancer.

The rearrangement uses TRBV19 and TRBJ1-1; TRBD1 might be the D (5 bases). This CDR3 has 14 amino acids. V was trimmed by 0 bases and J by 9 bases, leaving 14 bases between them. Germline lookup yields CDR1 LNHDA and CDR2 SQIVND (reference sequence). CDR3 loop: CASSIETGSNQAFF. The CDR3, as DNA: TGTGCCAGTAGTATAGAAACAGGTTCGAACCAAGCTTTCTTT.

Only one count was recorded for this clone. The V and J genes are TRBV4-1 and TRBJ1-2; D is undetermined. Germline V gene sequence: CDR1 MGHRA, CDR2 YSYEKL. The CDR3 totals 13 residues. Deletions cut 4 bases from V and 7 bases from J, with 13 bases between. CDR3 protein: CASSPDGGVGYTF. The DNA for the CDR3 is TGCGCCAGCAGCCCGGACGGCGGTGTTGGCTACACCTTC.

J is TRBJ2-5 and V is TRBV7-2; 8 positions agree with TRBD1. V trimming: 5 bases; J trimming: 4 bases; junction bases outside the gene matches: 6. The CDR3 sequence is 14 residues long. Germline V gives CDR1 SGHTA, CDR2 FQGNSA. CDR3 in amino acids: CASSPDRVRETQYF. The CDR3 DNA sequence: TGTGCCAGCAGCCCGGACAGGGTTCGAGAGACCCAGTACTTC.